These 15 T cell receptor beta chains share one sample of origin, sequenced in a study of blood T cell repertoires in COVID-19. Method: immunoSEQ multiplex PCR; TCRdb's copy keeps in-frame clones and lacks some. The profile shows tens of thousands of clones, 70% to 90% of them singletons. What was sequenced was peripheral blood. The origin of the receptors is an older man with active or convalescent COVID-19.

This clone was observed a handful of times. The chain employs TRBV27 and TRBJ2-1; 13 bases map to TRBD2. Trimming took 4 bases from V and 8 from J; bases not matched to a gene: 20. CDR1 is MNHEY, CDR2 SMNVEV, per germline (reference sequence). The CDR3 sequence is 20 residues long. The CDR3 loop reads CASSSRTKTRTSGSVYEQFF. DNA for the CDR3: TGTGCCAGCAGTTCCCGCACGAAAACAAGGACTAGCGGGAGCGTCTATGAGCAGTTCTTC.

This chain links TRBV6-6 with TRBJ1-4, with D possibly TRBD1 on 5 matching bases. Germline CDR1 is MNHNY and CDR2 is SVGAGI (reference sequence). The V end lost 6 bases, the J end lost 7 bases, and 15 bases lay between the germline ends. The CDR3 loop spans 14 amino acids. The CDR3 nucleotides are TGTGCCAGCAGGGCAACCGGGACTCTTGAAAAACTGTTTTTT. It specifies CASRATGTLEKLFF.

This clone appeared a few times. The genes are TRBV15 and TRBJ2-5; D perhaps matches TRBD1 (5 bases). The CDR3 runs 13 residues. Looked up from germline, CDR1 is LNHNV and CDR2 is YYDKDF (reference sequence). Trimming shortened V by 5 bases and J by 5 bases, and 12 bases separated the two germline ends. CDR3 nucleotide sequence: TGTGCCACCAGCGGGGCGCTTAAGGAGACCCAGTACTTC. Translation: CATSGALKETQYF. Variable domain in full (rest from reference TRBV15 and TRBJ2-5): DAMVIQNPRYQVTQFGKPVTLSCSQTLNHNVMYWYQQKSSQAPKLLFHYYDKDFNNEADTPDNFQSRRPNTSFCFLDIRSPGLGDTAMYLCATSGALKETQYFGPGTRLLVL.

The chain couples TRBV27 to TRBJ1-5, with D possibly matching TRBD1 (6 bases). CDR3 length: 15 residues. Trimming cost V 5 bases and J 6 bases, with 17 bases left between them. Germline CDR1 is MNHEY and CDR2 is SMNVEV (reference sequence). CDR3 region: CASSIDRSSGQPQHF. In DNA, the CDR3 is TGTGCCAGCAGTATCGACAGGAGTTCGGGTCAGCCCCAGCATTTT.

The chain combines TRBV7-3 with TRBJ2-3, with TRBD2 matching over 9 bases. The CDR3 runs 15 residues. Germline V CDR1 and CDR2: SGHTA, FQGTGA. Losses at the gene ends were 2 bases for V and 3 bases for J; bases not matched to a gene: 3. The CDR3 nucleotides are TGTGCCAGCAGCTTAGCGGGAGGGCGTACAGATACGCAGTATTTT. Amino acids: CASSLAGGRTDTQYF.

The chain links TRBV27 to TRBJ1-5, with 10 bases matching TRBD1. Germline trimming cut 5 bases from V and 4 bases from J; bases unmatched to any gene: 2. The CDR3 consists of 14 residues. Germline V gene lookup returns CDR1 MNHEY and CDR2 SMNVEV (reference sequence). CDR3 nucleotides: TGTGCCAGCAGTAAGGACAGGGGGAATCAGCCCCAGCATTTT. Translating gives CASSKDRGNQPQHF.

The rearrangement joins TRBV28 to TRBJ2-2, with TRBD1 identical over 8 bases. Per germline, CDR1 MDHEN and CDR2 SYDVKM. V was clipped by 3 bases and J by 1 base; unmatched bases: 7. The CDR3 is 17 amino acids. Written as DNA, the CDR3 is TGTGCCAGCAGTTTGCGGGCCGGGACAGGGAACACCGGGGAGCTGTTTTTT. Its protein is CASSLRAGTGNTGELFF.

This chain's CDR3 is CAISSRTGESEKLFF. Here the CDR3 DNA reads TGTGCCATCAGTTCACGGACAGGAGAGAGTGAAAAACTGTTTTTT. The chain uses TRBV10-3 and TRBJ1-4, with 7 bases identical to TRBD1. The CDR3 totals 15 residues. CDR1 ENHRY and CDR2 SYGVKD come from the germline V gene. After removal of 5 bases from V and 7 bases from J, the junction contained 10 bases not matched to a gene.

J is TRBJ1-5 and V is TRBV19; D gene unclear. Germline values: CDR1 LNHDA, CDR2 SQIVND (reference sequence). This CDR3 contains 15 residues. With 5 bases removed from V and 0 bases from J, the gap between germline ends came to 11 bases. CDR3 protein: CASSESGNSNQPQHF. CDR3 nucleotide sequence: TGTGCCAGTAGTGAGTCAGGTAATAGCAATCAGCCCCAGCATTTT.

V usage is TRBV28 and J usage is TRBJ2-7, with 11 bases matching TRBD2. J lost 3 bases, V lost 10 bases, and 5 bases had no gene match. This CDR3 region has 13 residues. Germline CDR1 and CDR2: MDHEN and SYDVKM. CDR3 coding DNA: TGTGCCACCGGGACTAGCGGACTCTACGAGCAGTACTTC. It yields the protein CATGTSGLYEQYF. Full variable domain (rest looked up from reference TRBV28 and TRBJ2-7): DVKVTQSSRYLVKRTGEKVFLECVQDMDHENMFWYRQDPGLGLRLIYFSYDVKMKEKGDIPEGYSVSREKKERFSLILESASTNQTSMYLCATGTSGLYEQYFGPGTRLTVT.

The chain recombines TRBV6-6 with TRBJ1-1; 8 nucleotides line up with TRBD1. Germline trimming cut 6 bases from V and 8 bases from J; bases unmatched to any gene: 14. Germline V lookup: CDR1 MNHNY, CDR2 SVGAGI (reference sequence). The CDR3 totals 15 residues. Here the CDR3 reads CASSLPQGDQLEAFF. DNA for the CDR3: TGTGCCAGCAGCCTTCCACAGGGGGATCAACTGGAAGCTTTCTTT.

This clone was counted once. Written as DNA, the CDR3 is TGTGCCAGCAGGCCCCCGGGACTAGCGGTCAATGAGCAGTTCTTC. Amino acids: CASRPPGLAVNEQFF. The chain has TRBV7-2 and TRBJ2-1, with 11 bases lining up with TRBD2. The ends lost 6 bases at V and 6 bases at J; junction bases unmatched: 7. The CDR3 runs to 15 residues. Germline V gene lookup returns CDR1 SGHTA and CDR2 FQGNSA.

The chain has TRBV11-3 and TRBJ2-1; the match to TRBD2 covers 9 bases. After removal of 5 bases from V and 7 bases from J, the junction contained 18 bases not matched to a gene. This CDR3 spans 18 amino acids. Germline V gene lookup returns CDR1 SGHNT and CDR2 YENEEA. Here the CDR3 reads CASSRGLGLARVRNEQFF. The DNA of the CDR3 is TGTGCCAGCAGCAGGGGGCTCGGACTAGCGAGGGTGAGGAATGAGCAGTTCTTC.

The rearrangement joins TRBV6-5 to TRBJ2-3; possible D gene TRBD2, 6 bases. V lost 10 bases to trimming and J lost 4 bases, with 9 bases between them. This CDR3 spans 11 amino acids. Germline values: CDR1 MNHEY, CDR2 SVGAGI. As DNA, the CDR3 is TGTGCCACCGGAGGGTCAGATACGCAGTATTTT. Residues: CATGGSDTQYF.

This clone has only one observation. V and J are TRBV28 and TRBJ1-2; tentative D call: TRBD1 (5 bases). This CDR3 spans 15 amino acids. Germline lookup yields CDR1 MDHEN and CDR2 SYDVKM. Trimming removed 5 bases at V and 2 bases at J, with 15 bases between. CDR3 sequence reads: CASSMVRQWNYGYTF. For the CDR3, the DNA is TGTGCCAGCAGTATGGTGAGACAGTGGAACTATGGCTACACCTTC.